This TCR beta chain derives from a study of blood T cell repertoires in COVID-19. TCRdb keeps only in-frame clones here, not all; method: immunoSEQ multiplex PCR. The sample includes around 300,000 clones, about 91% of them seen just once. The Seattle site enrolled patients during active infection and followed them longitudinally. V lost 5 bases, J lost 8 bases, and 15 bases lay in between. The CDR3 loop spans 14 amino acids. CDR1 SEHNR and CDR2 FQNEAQ come from the germline V gene (reference sequence). The TCR sequence derives from a woman in her 30s with COVID-19, enrolled during active disease. The chain uses TRBV7-9 and TRBJ1-4, with D maybe TRBD1 (6 bases). Sequences were obtained from peripheral blood. CDR3 bases: TGTGCCAGCAGCAACACAGGGCTGAGGGAAAAACTGTTTTTT. Translating it yields CASSNTGLREKLFF.